These T cell receptor beta chains were read from a single sample in a study of glioma-infiltrating T cells after dendritic cell vaccination. Sequencing used immunoSEQ multiplex PCR; TCRdb keeps in-frame clones, though not all of them. The profile covers tens of thousands of clones, with 85% appearing a single time and over 10% taken by the ten largest. Specimen: blood, collected before dendritic cell vaccination. These receptors were obtained from a human donor with glioblastoma. Each CDR3 is given with its conserved first and last residue. Each record gives: clone size, J gene, D gene, V gene, CDR3 length, CDR3 protein, CDR3 DNA. D genes are given only for firm matches. Clone sizes are given selectively: once, few, many, or a class where the clone is expanded.

clone_size: -
j_call: TRBJ1-6
d_call: -
v_call: TRBV11-3
cdr3_length: 13
cdr3_aa: CASSFRWGSPLHF
cdr3_nt: TGTGCCAGCAGCTTTAGGTGGGGCTCACCCCTCCACTTT

clone_size: -
j_call: TRBJ1-1
d_call: TRBD1
v_call: TRBV30
cdr3_length: 16
cdr3_aa: CAWSKGTGGANTEAFF
cdr3_nt: TGTGCCTGGAGTAAAGGGACAGGGGGCGCGAACACTGAAGCTTTCTTT

clone_size: -
j_call: TRBJ2-1
d_call: -
v_call: TRBV11-2
cdr3_length: 15
cdr3_aa: CASRLGRFQPNEQFF
cdr3_nt: TGTGCCAGCAGACTAGGGAGGTTTCAGCCCAATGAGCAGTTCTTC

clone_size: once
j_call: TRBJ2-3
d_call: TRBD1
v_call: TRBV4-2
cdr3_length: 15
cdr3_aa: CASSQDRTGLDTQYF
cdr3_nt: TGTGCCAGCAGCCAAGATAGGACAGGATTAGATACGCAGTATTTT

clone_size: -
j_call: TRBJ1-2
d_call: -
v_call: TRBV29-1
cdr3_length: 13
cdr3_aa: CSVEAQGTGGYTF
cdr3_nt: TGCAGCGTTGAAGCTCAGGGAACCGGGGGCTACACCTTC

clone_size: -
j_call: TRBJ2-7
d_call: -
v_call: TRBV14
cdr3_length: 19
cdr3_aa: CASSQARPTTPRRSYEQYF
cdr3_nt: TGTGCCAGCAGCCAGGCGAGACCGACAACCCCAAGGAGGTCCTACGAGCAGTACTTC

clone_size: -
j_call: TRBJ1-5
d_call: -
v_call: TRBV27
cdr3_length: 14
cdr3_aa: CASSLGRGNQPQHF
cdr3_nt: TGTGCCAGCAGTTTAGGCAGGGGTAATCAGCCCCAGCATTTT

clone_size: -
j_call: TRBJ2-7
d_call: TRBD1
v_call: TRBV25-1
cdr3_length: 15
cdr3_aa: CASSEHGQGAYEQYF
cdr3_nt: TGTGCCAGCAGTGAACATGGACAGGGGGCCTACGAGCAGTACTTC

clone_size: -
j_call: TRBJ2-7
d_call: -
v_call: TRBV5-6
cdr3_length: 17
cdr3_aa: CASSLVGGNRGPYEQYF
cdr3_nt: TGTGCCAGCAGCTTGGTAGGGGGGAACAGGGGCCCCTACGAGCAGTACTTC

clone_size: -
j_call: TRBJ1-1
d_call: -
v_call: TRBV5-1
cdr3_length: 16
cdr3_aa: CASSLASGLSDTEAFF
cdr3_nt: TGCGCCAGCAGCTTGGCCTCAGGTTTAAGTGACACTGAAGCTTTCTTT

clone_size: -
j_call: TRBJ2-5
d_call: -
v_call: TRBV15
cdr3_length: 13
cdr3_aa: CATSRDMQETQYF
cdr3_nt: TGTGCCACCAGTAGGGACATGCAAGAGACCCAGTACTTC

clone_size: -
j_call: TRBJ2-7
d_call: TRBD2
v_call: TRBV9
cdr3_length: 14
cdr3_aa: CASSAGLAMYEQYF
cdr3_nt: TGTGCCAGCAGCGCCGGACTAGCGATGTACGAGCAGTACTTC

clone_size: -
j_call: TRBJ2-7
d_call: TRBD2
v_call: TRBV5-1
cdr3_length: 14
cdr3_aa: CASRGLAGAGEQYF
cdr3_nt: TGCGCCAGCAGGGGACTAGCGGGAGCGGGTGAGCAGTACTTC

clone_size: -
j_call: TRBJ1-1
d_call: -
v_call: TRBV15
cdr3_length: 15
cdr3_aa: CATSRELRGNTEAFF
cdr3_nt: TGTGCCACCAGCAGAGAATTAAGGGGGAACACTGAAGCTTTCTTT

clone_size: once
j_call: TRBJ1-4
d_call: TRBD1
v_call: TRBV5-8
cdr3_length: 15
cdr3_aa: CASSRAGGPNEKLFF
cdr3_nt: TGTGCCAGCAGCCGAGCAGGGGGACCTAATGAAAAACTGTTTTTT

clone_size: few
j_call: TRBJ1-2
d_call: -
v_call: TRBV6-5
cdr3_length: 12
cdr3_aa: CASRRDVGGYTF
cdr3_nt: TGTGCCAGCAGACGAGATGTCGGTGGCTACACCTTC

clone_size: -
j_call: TRBJ2-3
d_call: TRBD2
v_call: TRBV7-9
cdr3_length: 16
cdr3_aa: CASSSLLAGGSDTQYF
cdr3_nt: TGTGCCAGCAGCTCTCTACTAGCGGGAGGGTCAGATACGCAGTATTTT

clone_size: -
j_call: TRBJ2-7
d_call: -
v_call: TRBV5-4
cdr3_length: 13
cdr3_aa: CASSSDQRGEQYF
cdr3_nt: TGTGCCAGCAGCTCCGATCAAAGGGGCGAGCAGTACTTC

clone_size: -
j_call: TRBJ1-5
d_call: -
v_call: TRBV2
cdr3_length: 14
cdr3_aa: CASSEQGGNQPQHF
cdr3_nt: TGTGCCAGCAGTGAACAAGGGGGAAATCAGCCCCAGCATTTT

clone_size: once
j_call: TRBJ1-1
d_call: -
v_call: TRBV10-2
cdr3_length: 15
cdr3_aa: CASSESGGLSTEAFF
cdr3_nt: TGCGCCAGCAGTGAGTCGGGGGGGCTAAGCACTGAAGCTTTCTTT

clone_size: -
j_call: TRBJ2-3
d_call: TRBD2
v_call: TRBV6-4
cdr3_length: 16
cdr3_aa: CASSDQAGGATDTQYF
cdr3_nt: TGTGCCAGCAGTGACCAGGCGGGGGGGGCTACAGATACGCAGTATTTT

clone_size: few
j_call: TRBJ1-2
d_call: -
v_call: TRBV2
cdr3_length: 15
cdr3_aa: CASSVPGRGNHGYTF
cdr3_nt: TGTGCCAGCAGCGTCCCGGGACGGGGGAACCATGGCTACACCTTC

clone_size: once
j_call: TRBJ1-6
d_call: TRBD1
v_call: TRBV14
cdr3_length: 15
cdr3_aa: CASSPQGAMGSPLHF
cdr3_nt: TGTGCCAGCAGCCCACAGGGGGCGATGGGTTCACCCCTCCACTTT

clone_size: once
j_call: TRBJ2-7
d_call: TRBD1
v_call: TRBV27
cdr3_length: 16
cdr3_aa: CASSHITTGAAYEQYF
cdr3_nt: TGTGCCAGCAGTCACATCACCACAGGGGCGGCCTACGAGCAGTACTTC

clone_size: -
j_call: TRBJ2-5
d_call: -
v_call: TRBV5-4
cdr3_length: 13
cdr3_aa: CASSPGSTGAQYF
cdr3_nt: TGTGCCAGCAGCCCCGGGTCCACGGGGGCCCAGTACTTC

clone_size: -
j_call: TRBJ2-7
d_call: TRBD2
v_call: TRBV9
cdr3_length: 14
cdr3_aa: CASSLSGTSYEQYF
cdr3_nt: TGTGCCAGCAGCTTGAGCGGGACCTCCTACGAGCAGTACTTC

clone_size: -
j_call: TRBJ1-2
d_call: TRBD1
v_call: TRBV13
cdr3_length: 14
cdr3_aa: CASSLTGSEYGYTF
cdr3_nt: TGTGCCAGCAGCTTGACAGGGTCGGAATATGGCTACACCTTC

clone_size: -
j_call: TRBJ2-2
d_call: -
v_call: TRBV7-7
cdr3_length: 15
cdr3_aa: CASRGGDILGGELFF
cdr3_nt: TGTGCCAGCAGGGGGGGGGACATCCTCGGCGGGGAGCTGTTTTTT

clone_size: -
j_call: TRBJ1-1
d_call: -
v_call: TRBV7-9
cdr3_length: 12
cdr3_aa: CASSPQAVEAFF
cdr3_nt: TGTGCCAGCAGCCCCCAGGCAGTTGAAGCTTTCTTT

clone_size: -
j_call: TRBJ2-3
d_call: TRBD2
v_call: TRBV30
cdr3_length: 16
cdr3_aa: CAWSHLLAGGADTQYF
cdr3_nt: TGTGCCTGGAGCCACCTGTTAGCGGGGGGGGCAGATACGCAGTATTTT

clone_size: -
j_call: TRBJ1-1
d_call: -
v_call: TRBV2
cdr3_length: 15
cdr3_aa: CASSEAGELNTEAFF
cdr3_nt: TGTGCCAGCAGTGAAGCGGGAGAACTGAACACTGAAGCTTTCTTT

clone_size: -
j_call: TRBJ1-2
d_call: TRBD1
v_call: TRBV6-5
cdr3_length: 13
cdr3_aa: CASTPGTVYGYTF
cdr3_nt: TGTGCCAGCACCCCCGGGACAGTATATGGCTACACCTTC

clone_size: -
j_call: TRBJ2-3
d_call: TRBD2
v_call: TRBV4-1
cdr3_length: 16
cdr3_aa: CASSQDPGGRTDTQYF
cdr3_nt: TGCGCCAGCAGCCAAGACCCGGGAGGCCGCACAGATACGCAGTATTTT

clone_size: -
j_call: TRBJ2-7
d_call: TRBD2
v_call: TRBV7-9
cdr3_length: 17
cdr3_aa: CASSSPLGAGGPREQYF
cdr3_nt: TGTGCCAGCAGCTCACCTCTTGGGGCGGGAGGGCCGCGGGAGCAGTACTTC

clone_size: -
j_call: TRBJ2-1
d_call: TRBD2
v_call: TRBV9
cdr3_length: 17
cdr3_aa: CASSVEGGGGPLREQFF
cdr3_nt: TGTGCCAGCAGCGTAGAGGGTGGCGGGGGTCCTCTCCGAGAGCAGTTCTTC

clone_size: -
j_call: TRBJ1-3
d_call: -
v_call: TRBV19
cdr3_length: 14
cdr3_aa: CASSISGVGNTIYF
cdr3_nt: TGTGCCAGTAGTATCTCAGGGGTCGGAAACACCATATATTTT

clone_size: -
j_call: TRBJ1-3
d_call: -
v_call: TRBV9
cdr3_length: 15
cdr3_aa: CASSVGQFSGNTIYF
cdr3_nt: TGTGCCAGCAGCGTGGGGCAGTTCTCTGGAAACACCATATATTTT